A selection of T cell receptor beta chains follows, all from one sample in a study of regulatory T cells in long-lasting Graves disease. TCRdb redid the calling of the multiplex PCR reads with MiXCR, one entry per CDR3 protein. The table shows hundreds of thousands of distinct CDR3 sequences, with less than 20% occurring only once. The same data also contributed to another study, on T cells in Graves' hyperthyroidism and ophthalmopathy.

Source: peripheral blood mononuclear cells (PBMCs), taken at new diagnosis, from a patient treated with antithyroid drugs. Receptors originate from a woman aged 25 to 39 with Graves disease. The CDR3 runs from the conserved cysteine through the conserved F or W. D genes are given only for firm matches. Not every row has a clone size; where given, it reads once, few, many or a size class.

v_call: TRBV6-1; clone_size: -; cdr3_length: 13; j_call: TRBJ1-5; d_call: -; cdr3_nt: TGTGCCAGCAGTGAAGTTGTGGGTAGGCCCCAGCATTTT; cdr3_aa: CASSEVVGRPQHF
v_call: TRBV12-3/TRBV12-4; clone_size: many; cdr3_length: 14; j_call: TRBJ2-7; d_call: -; cdr3_nt: TGTGCCAGCAGCCGGAGCTCGGGGGCGGGGTGGTCGTACTTC; cdr3_aa: CASSRSSGAGWSYF
v_call: TRBV28; clone_size: -; cdr3_length: 12; j_call: TRBJ2-7; d_call: TRBD1; cdr3_nt: TGTGCCCACAGGGGGGTCTCCTACGAGCAGTACTTC; cdr3_aa: CAHRGVSYEQYF
v_call: TRBV19; clone_size: -; cdr3_length: 17; j_call: TRBJ2-6; d_call: TRBD1; cdr3_nt: TGTGCCAGTAACCCGGACAGGGCCGTGGGTGGGGCCAACGTCCTGACTTTC; cdr3_aa: CASNPDRAVGGANVLTF
v_call: TRBV6-5; clone_size: many; cdr3_length: 12; j_call: TRBJ1-2; d_call: TRBD1; cdr3_nt: TGTGCCAGCAGTTCGACAGGGAGCGGCTACACCTTC; cdr3_aa: CASSSTGSGYTF
v_call: TRBV6-9; clone_size: -; cdr3_length: 14; j_call: TRBJ1-4; d_call: -; cdr3_nt: TGTGCCAGCAGTTTGGGACAACTTGGTGAAAAACTGTTTTTT; cdr3_aa: CASSLGQLGEKLFF
v_call: TRBV6-1; clone_size: many; cdr3_length: 14; j_call: TRBJ2-7; d_call: TRBD1; cdr3_nt: TGTGCCAGCAGTCAACAGGGGCCGGGGAACGAGCAGTACTTC; cdr3_aa: CASSQQGPGNEQYF
v_call: TRBV6-1; clone_size: few; cdr3_length: 12; j_call: TRBJ2-5; d_call: -; cdr3_nt: TGTGCCAGCATCGGGTTTGTCGAGACCCAGTACTTC; cdr3_aa: CASIGFVETQYF
v_call: TRBV5-8; clone_size: many; cdr3_length: 13; j_call: TRBJ2-2; d_call: -; cdr3_nt: TGTGCCAGCAGCTTTTTCAGTAGCGGGGAGCTGTTTTTT; cdr3_aa: CASSFFSSGELFF
v_call: TRBV7-9; clone_size: many; cdr3_length: 13; j_call: TRBJ2-1; d_call: -; cdr3_nt: TGTGCCAGCAGCTTGGTTTCCCGCGATGAGCAGTTCTTC; cdr3_aa: CASSLVSRDEQFF
v_call: TRBV11-2; clone_size: few; cdr3_length: 16; j_call: TRBJ2-5; d_call: TRBD1; cdr3_nt: TGTGCCAGCAGCCCGGGGACAGGGCAGGGTGAAGAGACCCAGTACTTC; cdr3_aa: CASSPGTGQGEETQYF
v_call: TRBV24-1; clone_size: many; cdr3_length: 14; j_call: TRBJ1-1; d_call: -; cdr3_nt: TGTGCCACCAGTGACTCAAATACGAACACTGAAGCTTTCTTT; cdr3_aa: CATSDSNTNTEAFF
v_call: TRBV27; clone_size: few; cdr3_length: 14; j_call: TRBJ2-7; d_call: -; cdr3_nt: TGTGCCAGCAGTCTCCTCGGATGGTCCTACGAGCAGTACTTC; cdr3_aa: CASSLLGWSYEQYF
v_call: TRBV20-1; clone_size: -; cdr3_length: 11; j_call: TRBJ2-7; d_call: -; cdr3_nt: TGCAGTGCTAGTCCCGGGCCGGAGCAGTACTTC; cdr3_aa: CSASPGPEQYF
v_call: TRBV3-1; clone_size: -; cdr3_length: 15; j_call: TRBJ1-4; d_call: -; cdr3_nt: TGTGCCAGCAGCCAATTTCCCAATCTGAACGAAAAACTGTTTTTT; cdr3_aa: CASSQFPNLNEKLFF
v_call: TRBV11-3; clone_size: few; cdr3_length: 18; j_call: TRBJ2-1; d_call: TRBD2; cdr3_nt: TGTGCCAGCAGCAAAGTATATGGAACTAGCGGGAAAACGAATGAGCAGTTCTTC; cdr3_aa: CASSKVYGTSGKTNEQFF
v_call: TRBV27; clone_size: -; cdr3_length: 17; j_call: TRBJ2-2; d_call: TRBD2; cdr3_nt: TGTGCCAGCTGCCAATATCCGGGACTAGCGGGAACCGGGGAGCTGTTTTTT; cdr3_aa: CASCQYPGLAGTGELFF
v_call: TRBV2; clone_size: many; cdr3_length: 14; j_call: TRBJ2-5; d_call: -; cdr3_nt: TGTGCCAGCAGTGAAGGGACACCCCAAGAGACCCAGTACTTC; cdr3_aa: CASSEGTPQETQYF
v_call: TRBV6-1; clone_size: many; cdr3_length: 15; j_call: TRBJ2-5; d_call: TRBD2; cdr3_nt: TGTGCCAGCAGTCCGGGACTAGCGCTCCAAGAGACCCAGTACTTC; cdr3_aa: CASSPGLALQETQYF
v_call: TRBV20-1; clone_size: many; cdr3_length: 16; j_call: TRBJ2-6; d_call: TRBD1; cdr3_nt: TGCAGTGCTACTACCGGGACAGGGTCTGGGGCCAACGTCCTGACTTTC; cdr3_aa: CSATTGTGSGANVLTF
v_call: TRBV27; clone_size: -; cdr3_length: 14; j_call: TRBJ1-1; d_call: -; cdr3_nt: TGTGCCAGCAGTGGGTTGTTCATGAACACTGAAGCTTTCTTT; cdr3_aa: CASSGLFMNTEAFF
v_call: TRBV5-6; clone_size: -; cdr3_length: 12; j_call: TRBJ2-1; d_call: TRBD2; cdr3_nt: TGTGCCAGCAGCTTGTGGGGGGGGGAGCAGTTCTTC; cdr3_aa: CASSLWGGEQFF
v_call: TRBV20-1; clone_size: many; cdr3_length: 16; j_call: TRBJ2-7; d_call: TRBD2; cdr3_nt: TGCAGTGCTCCTACCCCGGGACTAGCATCGTCCTACGAGCAGTACTTC; cdr3_aa: CSAPTPGLASSYEQYF
v_call: TRBV7-3; clone_size: many; cdr3_length: 15; j_call: TRBJ1-1; d_call: TRBD1; cdr3_nt: TGTGCCAGCAGCTTAATACCAGGGGGACATACTGAAGCTTTCTTT; cdr3_aa: CASSLIPGGHTEAFF
v_call: TRBV9; clone_size: many; cdr3_length: 14; j_call: TRBJ2-7; d_call: -; cdr3_nt: TGTGCCAGCAGCACAACAGGTCAACCCTACGAGCAGTACTTC; cdr3_aa: CASSTTGQPYEQYF
v_call: TRBV7-2; clone_size: many; cdr3_length: 14; j_call: TRBJ2-3; d_call: -; cdr3_nt: TGTGCCAGCAGCTTTTCCGTCTCAACAGATACGCAGTATTTT; cdr3_aa: CASSFSVSTDTQYF
v_call: TRBV7-9; clone_size: many; cdr3_length: 15; j_call: TRBJ1-1; d_call: -; cdr3_nt: TGTGCCAGCAGCTTAGCGCGTAGGGAGAACACTGAAGCTTTCTTT; cdr3_aa: CASSLARRENTEAFF